This TCR beta chain was observed in a study of shared clonotypes between healthy human individuals (TCRdb year 2020). In terms of the full investigation: The cohort comprised a couple of women and three men aged 18 to 49 years. For each donor, CD4 naive and CD4 memory were each given three plates, CD8 naive was given two plates, and CD8 memory was given one plate. The study deeply sequenced blood TCR repertoires of several healthy adults to estimate repertoire size and the extent of clonotype sharing between individuals. To increase sequencing depth and limit assay-specific biases, different laboratories used diverse techniques to prepare libraries and sequence TCR repertoires. Per donor, leukapheresis produced somewhere between about 0.94 and 9 billion PBMCs. Results the study describes overall, beyond this receptor: Compared with non-shared clonotypes, the clonotypes found in all four sorted-subset donors had higher generation probabilities. Sharing across a handful of donors was observed for about 5% of naive CD4, about 4% of naive CD8, 2% to 2.5% of memory CD4, and approximately 0.41% of memory CD8 clonotypes. Based on pairwise subsampling, the degree of clonotype sharing among donors was expected to be affected by sequencing depth. The small number of donors limited the genetic and exposure-history diversity represented. Even with the large sequencing depth, rarefaction of the sorted-subset datasets indicated that sequencing was incomplete. Sampling was restricted to blood, and TCR repertoires in tissue are likely to differ from TCR repertoires in blood. Naive subsets generally had larger estimated clonotype richness than memory subsets did.

The donors were healthy, HIV-negative adults who had no recently reported acute infections or vaccinations. Only Caucasian adults living in Nashville, Tennessee, USA were represented among the donors. CD4+ T cells were enriched by magnetic negative selection, after which naive cells were positively selected on CD45RA and the negative fraction was taken as the memory subset. Blood was obtained by leukapheresis, after which PBMCs were separated by Ficoll-Histopaque density gradient centrifugation and cryopreserved in liquid nitrogen vapor phase. Analytical flow cytometry was used to check the purity and quantity of every magnetically sorted T cell population. Genomic DNA was isolated from each sorted fraction and quantified by UV absorbance on a Nanodrop 2000c. On this clone itself: What this receptor recognizes is not known. The input lacks base qualities; no much larger clone sits a single base away.

Using the deep immunoSEQ assay, multiplex PCR amplified TCR CDR3 regions from genomic DNA. Extracted genomic DNA from each cell subset was distributed evenly across all wells of several immunoSEQ 96-well plates, and each plate was treated as a replicate. For sorted subsets, about 0.2 ug genomic DNA, equal to 30,000 to 35,000 T cell genomes, was loaded into each replicate PCR. The purified libraries were quantified using a Qubit 3.0 fluorometer, sized with a Bioanalyzer 2100, and then quantified again using the KAPA Library Quantification kit. Every immunoSEQ 96-well plate was sequenced on a separate single-read 150-cycle Illumina NextSeq 550 flow cell. Per the authors' processing: Because the immunoSEQ output included only junctional sequences and no quality scores, the filtering could not be the same as the filtering used for full-length reads. To assign V/J genes and CDR3, sequences were annotated using PyIR, a Python wrapper for IgBLAST v1.9, with IMGT germline references. Reads with weak V/J assignments (E-value above 1e-6), missing CDR3, stop codons, out-of-frame junctions, or ambiguous translated residues were removed. V3J clonotypes were defined by identical inferred V gene, J gene, and CDR3 amino acid sequence. To compute the percentage overlap between repertoires, the number of shared unique clonotypes was divided by the size of the smaller repertoire. RTK rarefaction, the Chao1 estimator, and Recon v2.1 estimates of unobserved clonotypes were used to assess repertoire richness. For all TCRbeta clonotypes obtained by the gDNA method from several donors, generation probabilities were computed with OLGA. TCRdb's version of the immuneACCESS table is confined to in-frame rearrangements and falls short of the full clone set. An unresolved V gene accounts for under half of the shortfall where checked; the remainder is of unknown origin. The V and J calls and clone size are taken from that table; D and trimming were inferred from the DNA. This sample comprises about 2.5 million clones, 92% of them detected only once. The ten largest clones represent around 0.38% of the sample.

Based on the germline V gene, the CDR1 and CDR2 sequences are MNHEY and SVGAGI. Between the V and J ends, shortened by 0 bases and 5 bases respectively, the junction contains 14 bases. The CDR3, from cysteine to phenylalanine, totals 15 residues. Only CDR3 DNA is held: 45 bases, read in frame from base 1. The specimen was naive CD4+ T cells from PBMCs. Per the publication, the cell subset or site label means: CD45RA+ positively selected. The source is a man between 18 and 29 years old in good health. Some clones in this sample may be carry-over from other donors' samples. The chain joins TRBV6-5 to TRBJ2-7; the D region may be TRBD1 or TRBD2, each matching 5 bases equally. Here the CDR3 is given as CASSYSGGPGHEQYF. In nucleotide form, the sequence is TGTGCCAGCAGTTACTCTGGCGGCCCGGGACACGAGCAGTACTTC.